The text below deals with one TCR beta chain. Its antigen remains unknown. The entry originates in a study of T cell responses to AZD1222 COVID-19 vaccine. Germline lookup yields CDR1 SGHNT and CDR2 YYREEE (reference sequence). V was clipped by 4 bases and J by 5 bases; unmatched bases: 5. This CDR3 region has 15 residues. Findings and caveats of the study: Females made up more of the donors, who were largely white British, and clonal diversity may have come out too low. Reportedly, close to half of spike-specific TCRs are directed against unmutated variant regions. There were vaccine-associated CD4 TCRs across spike, dominant at 160-218 and 743-854.

Sequencing used immunoSEQ multiplex PCR; TCRdb keeps in-frame clones, though not all of them. The data contain about 150,000 clones, less than 90% of them singletons. Here the sequenced sample was peripheral blood, taken on day 0 of MenACWY control vaccination. The chain combines TRBV5-4 with TRBJ2-2; 10 bases fit TRBD1. The receptor's source is an adult in good health. CDR3 amino acids: CASSPRTGGTGELFF. The DNA for the CDR3 is TGTGCCAGCAGCCCAAGGACAGGGGGGACCGGGGAGCTGTTTTTT.